This section outlines one TCR beta chain sequence together with its context. The antigen it recognizes is unknown. No much larger clone is present one base from it, and per-base qualities are unavailable. This record belongs to a study of prognosis after radiotherapy for stage I lung cancer (dated by TCRdb to about 2021). Describing the broader study: Between early 2018 and early 2019, more than 15 stage I NSCLC patients were enrolled in Nanjing, China. SBRT was given in 3 to 5 fractions with a biologically effective dose of at least 100 Gy, using image-guided IMRT or VMAT. Peripheral blood TCR beta repertoires were profiled in stage I NSCLC patients before and after stereotactic body radiotherapy, and the study then linked these repertoires to distant failure. On tumor histology, roughly 12 patients had adenocarcinoma and six or seven had squamous cell carcinoma. The cohort was made up of about a dozen men and about 6 women, with a median age of approximately 74 years and an age range of 53 to 84 years. The study took one blood sample before SBRT and one after SBRT from each of some 20 patients and sequenced all 40 or so samples. About 20% of the 19 patients developed distant metastases after SBRT, at a median of around seven months; the other 15 showed no significant progression. No patient received concurrent therapy alongside SBRT. Every patient was deemed medically inoperable, approximately 11 because of comorbidities and over five because they refused surgery. Newly diagnosed primary stage I lung tumors were present in 13 to 15 patients, and oligometastatic NSCLC after surgical resection of the primary tumor was present in several patients. The paper's findings and limits, for the study overall: The small cohort and short follow-up limited the study, so independent validation of the findings is needed. Post-SBRT Shannon entropy and its change from baseline were lower in patients who developed distant metastases; baseline Shannon entropy was not associated with metastases. TRBV and TRBJ usage frequencies reportedly differed by metastasis status, in two V genes at baseline and in roughly ten V and two J genes after SBRT. A decrease in unique TCR clone counts was observed after SBRT (median around 9,800 before versus some 6,900 after; Wilcoxon paired P=0.011). No determination of tumor specificity was made for expanded TCR clones. No adjustment for multiple comparisons was applied to any of the reported P values.

The CDR3 goes from the cysteine to the phenylalanine over 14 residues. The read is trimmed to its CDR3 DNA, 42 bases read in frame from base 1. From the germline V gene, CDR1 is SNHLY and CDR2 is FYNNEI. Trimming accounts for 11 bases at V and 1 base at J, while the number of junction bases matched to no gene is 6. No patient had a history of other malignancies or prior chemotherapy or radiotherapy, and all had node-negative disease on CT and PET/CT. At each of two time points, 4.5 to 7 milliliters of peripheral venous blood were collected in EDTA tubes. Ficoll-Paque Plus density-gradient centrifugation was used to isolate PBMCs. Right after collection, samples were placed at -80 degrees C and kept there until analysis. Two rounds of multiplex PCR on genomic DNA were used to amplify the TCR beta CDR3 region. In the first PCR round, primers specific to each TRBV and TRBJ gene were used, and the primer sequences were filed in Chinese patent CN105087789A. Universal primers were used in the second round of PCR. The Roche High Pure PCR Template Preparation Kit was used to extract genomic DNA from frozen PBMCs. The libraries underwent paired-end sequencing with 151 bp reads on an Illumina HiSeq 3000. Per the original workflow: Raw reads lacking the multiplex PCR primer sequences were removed with CutAdapt. High-quality paired reads were merged into contigs with PEAR. By aligning each contig to reference sequences, MiXCR assigned the TRB V, D and J gene segments to that contig. To remove sequencing errors, CDR3 sequences were clustered according to base quality and sequence similarity. Diversity was calculated as Shannon entropy divided by the natural log of the number of productive TCR sequences. Clonality was defined as one minus Shannon entropy divided by the natural log of the number of unique clonotypes. Progression-free survival cut-offs for repertoire metrics were chosen using the Youden index of ROC curves, with analyses run in R 3.5.3. The public reads were quality trimmed at Q25 with fastp and then assembled into clones with MiXCR by TCRdb, keeping productive beta chains. Each record represents a unique CDR3 protein, reported with the most common genes and DNA among its rows. The V and J calls come from TCRdb's annotation, not from the publication. This sample comprises some 25,000 distinct CDR3 sequences, 30% to 45% of them detected only once. The ten largest clones take up 62% of the sample.

The TCR originated in a donor of 50 years or more with non-small cell lung cancer. The chain is assembled from TRBV2 and TRBJ2-2, with 8 central nucleotides matching TRBD1. The sequenced sample was PBMCs, obtained before or after stereotactic body radiation therapy (not recorded which). The DNA sequence reads TGTGCCGGCCGGACAGGGAGGAACACCGGGGAGCTGTTTTTT. Translated, it gives CAGRTGRNTGELFF.